Sequencing of this TCR beta chain was carried out in a study of memory B cells and T cells in multiple sclerosis listed by TCRdb under 2018. For the wider study: The study compared TCR beta repertoires of autoproliferating peripheral T cells with brain lesion-infiltrating T cells in multiple sclerosis patients. TCR sequencing involved two multiple sclerosis patients from whom brain lesions at autopsy or brain-infiltrating cells from biopsy were available. Study-wide findings and limitations: Because clone-set sizes varied across compartments, the counts of shared clonotypes were affected, making normalization necessary.

By share, this clone ranks as medium-sized (0.01 to 0.1%). This receptor's antigen is unknown. Mismatch with germline at one junction end may stem from a read error. The immunoSEQ Platform was used to amplify TCRbeta CDR3 regions from extracted genomic DNA. Multiplex PCR, high-throughput sequencing and a vendor bioinformatics pipeline were brought together in the immunoSEQ assay. The study's processing was this. Non-productive sequences and CDR3s under 4 amino acids long were removed, and the clonotype frequencies in each sample were recalculated. Shared clonotypes were identified in immunoSEQ Analyzer 2.0 as identical CDR3 amino acid, V gene and J gene sequences. To normalize repertoire overlap, the number of shared clonotypes was divided by the product of the two clone-set sizes and multiplied by 1000 to give arbitrary units. The source is immuneACCESS, and TCRdb retained only in-frame sequences with V and J called. Part of the clones is not carried over; for the studies checked, unresolved V genes explain less than half of this, and the remainder is unexplained. For V, J and clone size, that table is used; D and trimming come from the DNA. The sample table shows several thousand clones, and around 60% are seen once. Around a third of the sample is in the top ten clones.

According to the germline V gene, CDR1 reads MGHRA and CDR2 reads YSYEKL. Spanning cysteine to phenylalanine, the CDR3 consists of 11 amino acids. Of all the DNA, just the CDR3 is kept, 33 bases in frame from base 1. PBMCs were isolated by Ficoll density gradient centrifugation and were cryopreserved before use. The rearranged chain carries TRBV4-1 and TRBJ2-7; 7 nucleotides in the junction match TRBD1. The receptor comes from a human donor with multiple sclerosis. Sequenced input: memory (CD45RO+) CD8+ T cells from blood. The cell subset or site label of this sample denotes: CD45RO+ memory T cells sorted from peripheral blood. The nucleotide sequence is given as TGCGCCAGCAGCCAAACCGGGACAGTCGTATTC. This codes for CASSQTGTVVF.